This is a list of T cell receptor beta chains from one sample in a study of vaccination and CD4 T cells after COVID-19. TCRdb reprocessed the PCR reads via MiXCR and lists one record per CDR3 protein. The repertoire includes under 10,000 distinct CDR3 sequences, 60% of them detected once, and around 32% sits in the top ten. These receptors have no known antigen. The sequencing input was CD4+ T cells from blood, cultured in vitro. All receptors derive from a human donor who had recovered from COVID-19. Each CDR3 is given with its conserved first and last residue. A D gene is named only where the DNA matches it firmly. Size is stated for part of the rows, as once, few or many counts, or as a class when the clone is expanded.

v_call	j_call	clone_size	d_call	cdr3_aa	cdr3_nt
TRBV20-1	TRBJ2-3	few	TRBD1	CSARGTGGYTDTQYF	TGCAGTGCTAGAGGGACAGGGGGCTACACAGATACGCAGTATTTT
TRBV7-8	TRBJ1-2	few	NA	CASSLAGRPYYGYTF	TGTGCCAGCAGCCTCGCCGGGAGACCTTACTATGGCTACACCTTC
TRBV2	TRBJ2-3	few	TRBD1	CASSGPGQGTDTQYF	TGTGCCAGCAGTGGGCCTGGACAGGGCACAGATACGCAGTATTTT
TRBV5-1	TRBJ2-3	NA	TRBD2	CASSPGTSGRYTDTQYF	TGCGCCAGCAGCCCGGGGACTAGCGGGAGGTACACAGATACGCAGTATTTT
TRBV19	TRBJ2-2	NA	NA	CASKWTDYTGELFF	TGTGCCAGCAAATGGACAGATTACACCGGGGAGCTGTTTTTT
TRBV2	TRBJ1-2	NA	NA	CASSDRTIFYGYTF	TGTGCCAGCAGTGACCGAACCATCTTCTATGGCTACACCTTC
TRBV27	TRBJ2-2	NA	NA	CASSQIGGWAGELFF	TGTGCCAGCAGCCAAATTGGAGGGTGGGCCGGGGAGCTGTTTTTT
TRBV7-2	TRBJ1-5	NA	NA	CASSPGPISPQHF	TGTGCCAGCAGCCCCGGACCCATCAGCCCCCAGCATTTT
TRBV7-2	TRBJ2-5	few	NA	CASRLGETQYF	TGTGCCAGCAGACTAGGGGAGACCCAGTACTTC
TRBV6-5	TRBJ2-3	NA	TRBD2	CASSYSMGTSGRHTQYF	TGTGCCAGCAGTTACTCAATGGGGACTAGCGGGAGACATACGCAGTATTTT
TRBV7-8	TRBJ1-2	once	NA	CASSLGVHRNYGYTF	TGTGCCAGCAGCTTAGGGGTCCACAGGAACTATGGCTACACCTTC
TRBV6-5	TRBJ2-7	NA	NA	CASSYPRGGYFYEQYF	TGTGCCAGCAGTTACCCCCGGGGCGGGTATTTCTACGAGCAGTACTTC
TRBV6-5	TRBJ1-1	NA	TRBD1	CASSYSSGGVRTEAFF	TGTGCCAGCAGTTACTCTTCAGGGGGCGTGAGAACTGAAGCTTTCTTT
TRBV15	TRBJ2-7	few	NA	CATSPRRESYEQYF	TGTGCCACTAGCCCACGCAGGGAGTCCTACGAGCAGTACTTC
TRBV2	TRBJ1-5	once	NA	CASSETGNQPQHF	TGTGCCAGCAGTGAAACCGGGAATCAGCCCCAGCATTTT
TRBV20-1	TRBJ2-3	few	NA	CSAGYVDTQYF	TGCAGTGCCGGTTATGTCGATACGCAGTATTTT
TRBV6-1	TRBJ1-2	NA	TRBD1	CASWTGNYGYTF	TGTGCCAGCTGGACAGGGAACTATGGCTACACCTTC
TRBV20-1	TRBJ1-2	NA	TRBD1	CSARPGQGAYGYTF	TGCAGTGCTAGACCGGGACAGGGAGCCTATGGCTACACCTTC
TRBV6-1	TRBJ1-2	NA	NA	CASGKGTGNYGYTF	TGTGCCAGCGGGAAAGGTACAGGGAACTATGGCTACACCTTC
TRBV7-8	TRBJ1-2	NA	NA	CASSTGFGGYTF	TGTGCCAGCAGCACAGGGTTCGGTGGCTACACCTTC
TRBV20-1	TRBJ1-5	few	NA	CSARDQRGSQPQHF	TGCAGTGCTAGAGATCAAAGGGGGAGTCAGCCCCAGCATTTT
TRBV4-2	TRBJ1-5	NA	NA	CASSDGTVPTQPQHF	TGTGCCAGCAGCGATGGGACGGTGCCTACTCAGCCCCAGCATTTT
TRBV7-9	TRBJ1-1	NA	NA	CAYKGREDTEAFF	TGTGCCTATAAGGGGCGGGAGGACACTGAAGCTTTCTTT
TRBV7-9	TRBJ2-7	NA	NA	CASSLYGYEQYF	TGTGCCAGCAGCTTATATGGGTACGAGCAGTACTTC